This TCR beta chain was recorded in a study of blood T cells in healthy people across ages. Findings of the study overall: Across the age range, TCR beta diversity per million T cells fell in a roughly linear way.

The authors drew around 11 milliliters of peripheral blood from each donor. This clonotype was counted ten times or more. Its antigen is not identified. From germline, CDR1 is KGHSH and CDR2 LQKENI. CDR3 length: 16 amino acids. V lost 3 bases and J lost 2; bases outside the gene matches: 4. For the second PCR, which ran for 7 to 11 cycles, a sample-barcoded 5' primer and a J-beta primer mix were used. TCRdb passed the 5' RACE reads through MiXCR, listing each CDR3 protein once. Found here are 800,000 or so distinct CDR3 sequences, roughly 25% of them singletons; the top ten hold 3% to 4.5%. The sample also formed part of further work on T cells of mothers and their children. In that study: Maternal samples each gave over 9.5 million TCR beta CDR3 reads, and child samples 2.5 million to 3.5 million each.

J is TRBJ2-1 and V is TRBV18; 10 bases map to TRBD2. Sequenced sample: blood. This receptor was obtained from a boy younger than 18 in good health. The CDR3 DNA is TGTGCCAGCTCACCGCGGACTAGCGGAACCTACAATGAGCAGTTCTTC. Protein: CASSPRTSGTYNEQFF.